The table lists the clone carrying this T cell receptor (beta chain) with many counts. The antigen is unknown. In building TCR beta libraries, iRepertoire HTBI primers were used together with Arm-PCR of CDR3 regions. TCRdb re-called the multiplex PCR reads through MiXCR, storing one row per CDR3 protein. The sample lists some 340,000 distinct CDR3 sequences, 10% to 15% occurring once. Time point noted: newly diagnosed GD, antithyroid drugs for less than 3 months. The TCR library was made from RNA extracted from PBMCs. This sample is drawn from a study of regulatory T cells in long-lasting Graves disease. Points from the study as a whole: Comparison showed that persistent patients shared more public clonotypes (2,741) than new patients (approximately 870). Favoring TRBV28, TRBJ1-2 and TRBJ2-5 was a feature seen in persistent disease.

The CDR3 is made up of 19 amino acids. J lost 4 bases, V lost 5 bases, and 19 bases had no gene match. Germline CDR1 reads DFQATT; CDR2 reads SNEGSKA (reference sequence). Separately, the same data were catalogued under a study of T cells in Graves' hyperthyroidism and ophthalmopathy. From that report: The diagnoses drew upon clinical symptoms, serum thyroxine and TRAb, thyroid ultrasound and orbital computed tomography. Most thyroid-expanded clonotypes above 0.001 were also found in blood.

The sequence came from a young woman with Graves disease. The chain links TRBV20-1 to TRBJ2-5; 13 bases fit TRBD2. Specimen: peripheral blood mononuclear cells (PBMCs), collected at new diagnosis, from a patient treated with antithyroid drugs. CDR3: CSAPRLRTSGGPGRETQYF. Written as DNA, the CDR3 is TGCAGTGCTCCGCGACTTAGGACTAGCGGGGGCCCCGGGCGAGAGACCCAGTACTTC.